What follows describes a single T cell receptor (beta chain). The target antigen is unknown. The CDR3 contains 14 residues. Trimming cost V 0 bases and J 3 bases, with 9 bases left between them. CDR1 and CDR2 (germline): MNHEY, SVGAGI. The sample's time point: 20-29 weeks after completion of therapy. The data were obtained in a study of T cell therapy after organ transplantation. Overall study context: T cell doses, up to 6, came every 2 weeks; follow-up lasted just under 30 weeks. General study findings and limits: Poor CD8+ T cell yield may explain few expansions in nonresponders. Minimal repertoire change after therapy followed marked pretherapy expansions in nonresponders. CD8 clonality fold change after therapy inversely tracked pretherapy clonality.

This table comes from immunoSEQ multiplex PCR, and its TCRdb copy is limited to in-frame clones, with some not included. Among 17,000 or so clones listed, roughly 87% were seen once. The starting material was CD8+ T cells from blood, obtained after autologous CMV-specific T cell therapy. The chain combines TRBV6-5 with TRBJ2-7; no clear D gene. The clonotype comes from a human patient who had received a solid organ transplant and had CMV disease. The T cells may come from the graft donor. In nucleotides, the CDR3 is TGTGCCAGCAGTTACTCAGGGCAGGACTACGAGCAGTACTTC. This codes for CASSYSGQDYEQYF.